The entry that follows covers one T cell receptor (beta chain) sequence. The clone's antigen remains unknown. Base qualities were left out, and no much larger clone turns up one base away. The data were obtained in a study of OX40 agonist ivuxolimab in advanced cancers. About the full investigation: The costimulatory receptor OX40 (CD134) was targeted by ivuxolimab, a fully human IgG2 agonistic monoclonal antibody. Intravenous ivuxolimab was administered to patients every 2 weeks at six dose levels: 0.01, 0.1, 0.3, 1.5, 3 and 10 mg/kg. Of the approximately 50 dose-escalation patients, hepatocellular carcinoma was present in about 19, melanoma in about 15, renal cell carcinoma in 9 and head and neck cancer in 9. Three dose-escalation patients achieved partial responses, one with hepatocellular carcinoma and two with cutaneous melanoma. The purpose of peripheral TCRbeta sequencing was to test whether ivuxolimab changed TCR sequence diversity and led to clonal T-cell expansion. The paper reports the monotherapy dose-escalation portion (N ≈ 50 patients) of the phase I ivuxolimab trial. Prior anti-PD-1, anti-PD-L1 or anti-CTLA-4 therapy was permitted, and checkpoint inhibitors had been received by roughly 42% of dose-escalation patients. In the dose-escalation cohort, roughly 80% of patients were male, and the mean age was roughly 60 years, with a range of 23 to 79. Beyond this particular receptor, the publication reports: Which antigens the clonally expanded peripheral T cells were specific for was not determined. Low levels of normalized T-cell clonal expansion were also seen in some patients who did not respond. In the 0.1-3.0 mg/kg groups, partial responders had among the lowest normalized peripheral clonal expansion, particularly in CD8+ T cells. After ivuxolimab, more expanded clones were found on average in CD8+ T cells than in CD4+ T cells. Clonal expansion of both CD4+ and CD8+ blood T cells was observed from baseline to week 6 at doses 0.1 to 3.0 mg/kg.

Genomic DNA was isolated from the sorted cells so that the TCRbeta CDR3 region could be sequenced. TCRbeta CDR3 regions were sequenced using the immunoSEQ Assay. The table was pulled from immuneACCESS by TCRdb, which kept in-frame rearrangements only. Such tables lose some clones; where checked, under half of the loss comes from unresolved V genes, and the rest has no known cause. The sample profile shows fewer than 75,000 clones; about 91% of them were found once. The ten largest clones take up roughly 3% of the sample. The trial excluded patients who had a history of autoimmune disease or were on systemic immunosuppression. Peripheral blood for TCR sequencing was collected from all dose cohorts at baseline, on cycle 4 day 1, and on cycle 7 day 1. Samples were obtained from an open-label, multicenter, first-in-human phase I dose-escalation trial of ivuxolimab. Adults with locally advanced or metastatic head and neck squamous cell, hepatocellular, melanoma or renal cell carcinoma were enrolled in the trial. CD4+ and CD8+ T cells were sorted separately from peripheral blood before TCR sequencing.

CDR1 is given as SQVTM and CDR2 as ANQGSEA, both from the germline V gene. The CDR3 has 13 amino acids, counting the end cysteine and phenylalanine. Only the CDR3 part of the read is kept: 39 bases, read in frame from the first base. Relative to germline, V is 4 bases shorter and J is 3 bases shorter, with 10 bases between their ends. Specimen: CD4+ or CD8+ T cells sorted from blood, collected in a trial of the OX40 agonist ivuxolimab. Recombination joined TRBV29-1 with TRBJ1-5; the D gene identity is not certain. The TCR was taken from an adult with an advanced solid tumor such as melanoma, head and neck, liver or kidney cancer. This receptor carries the CDR3 CSVAVDLNQPQHF. The nucleotide sequence reads as follows: TGCAGCGTTGCAGTCGACCTCAATCAGCCCCAGCATTTT.